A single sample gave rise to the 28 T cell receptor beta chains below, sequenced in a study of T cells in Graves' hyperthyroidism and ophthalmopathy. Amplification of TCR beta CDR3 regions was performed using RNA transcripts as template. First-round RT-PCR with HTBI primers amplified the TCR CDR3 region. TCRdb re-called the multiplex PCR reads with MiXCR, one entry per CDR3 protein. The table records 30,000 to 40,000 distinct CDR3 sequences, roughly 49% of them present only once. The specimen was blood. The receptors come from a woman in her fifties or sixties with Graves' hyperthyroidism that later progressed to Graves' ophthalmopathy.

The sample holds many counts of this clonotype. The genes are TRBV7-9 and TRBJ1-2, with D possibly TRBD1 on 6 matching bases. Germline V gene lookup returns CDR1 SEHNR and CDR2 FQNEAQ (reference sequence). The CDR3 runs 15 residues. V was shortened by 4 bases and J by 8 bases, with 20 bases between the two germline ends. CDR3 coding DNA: TGTGCCAGCAGCTCCAACACTCGGGGGCAGTGGGGCTACACCTTC. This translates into CASSSNTRGQWGYTF. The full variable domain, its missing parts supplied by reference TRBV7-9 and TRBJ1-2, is DTGVSQNPRHKITKRGQNVTFRCDPISEHNRLYWYRQTLGQGPEFLTYFQNEAQLEKSRLLSDRFSAERPKGSFSTLEIQRTEQGDSAMYLCASSSNTRGQWGYTFGSGTRLTVV.

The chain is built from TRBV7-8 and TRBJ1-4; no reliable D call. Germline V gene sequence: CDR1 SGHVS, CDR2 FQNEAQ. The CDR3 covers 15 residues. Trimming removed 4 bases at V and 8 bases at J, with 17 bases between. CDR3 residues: CASSSGGSPGEKLFF. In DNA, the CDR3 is TGTGCCAGCAGCTCGGGCGGCAGCCCAGGAGAAAAACTGTTTTTT.

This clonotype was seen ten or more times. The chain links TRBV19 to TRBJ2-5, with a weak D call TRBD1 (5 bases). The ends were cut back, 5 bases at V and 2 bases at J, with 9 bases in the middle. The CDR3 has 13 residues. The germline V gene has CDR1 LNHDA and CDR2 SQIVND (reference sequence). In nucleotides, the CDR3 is TGTGCCAGTAGTTCAGGGCAACAAGAGACCCAGTACTTC. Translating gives CASSSGQQETQYF.

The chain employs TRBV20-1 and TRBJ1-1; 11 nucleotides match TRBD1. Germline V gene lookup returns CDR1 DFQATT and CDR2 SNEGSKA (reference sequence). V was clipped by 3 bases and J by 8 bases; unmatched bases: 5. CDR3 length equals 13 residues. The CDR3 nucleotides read TGCAGTGCTAGGTGGGACAGGGGGTTCGAAGCTTTCTTT. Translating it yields CSARWDRGFEAFF.

Here the CDR3 DNA reads TGCAGTGCTAGAATTTCGGTTGCGGGGGACCAAGAGACCCAGTACTTC. Its protein is CSARISVAGDQETQYF. This chain joins TRBV20-1 and TRBJ2-5; TRBD2 aligns across 7 bases. Germline CDR1 DFQATT, CDR2 SNEGSKA (reference sequence). The CDR3 has 16 residues. With V trimmed by 2 bases and J by 0 bases, 9 bases remained unmatched.

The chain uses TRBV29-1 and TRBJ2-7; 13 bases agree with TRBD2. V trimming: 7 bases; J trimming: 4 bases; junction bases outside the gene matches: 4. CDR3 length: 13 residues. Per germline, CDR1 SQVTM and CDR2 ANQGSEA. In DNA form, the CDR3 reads TGCAGCGGACGGACTAGCGGGAGTTACGAGCAGTACTTC. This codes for CSGRTSGSYEQYF.

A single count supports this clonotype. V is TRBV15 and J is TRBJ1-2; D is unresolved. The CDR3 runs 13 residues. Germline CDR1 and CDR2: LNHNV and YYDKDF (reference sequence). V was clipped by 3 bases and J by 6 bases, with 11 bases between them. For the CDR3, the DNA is TGTGCCACCAGCAGTTCAGGCTTCCATGGCTACACCTTC. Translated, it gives CATSSSGFHGYTF.

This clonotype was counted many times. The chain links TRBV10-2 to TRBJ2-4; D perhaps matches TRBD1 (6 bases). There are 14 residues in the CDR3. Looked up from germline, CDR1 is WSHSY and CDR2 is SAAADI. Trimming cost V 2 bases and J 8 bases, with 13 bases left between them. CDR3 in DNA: TGCGCCAGCAGTGAGGGGGGCGTGATGGACATTCAGTACTTC. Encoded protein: CASSEGGVMDIQYF.

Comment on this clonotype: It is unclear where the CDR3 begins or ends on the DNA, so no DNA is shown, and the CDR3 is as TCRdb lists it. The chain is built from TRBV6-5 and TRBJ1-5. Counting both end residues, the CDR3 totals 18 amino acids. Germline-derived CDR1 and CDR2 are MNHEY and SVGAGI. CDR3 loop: CASSTAGGLEQFFGPQHF.

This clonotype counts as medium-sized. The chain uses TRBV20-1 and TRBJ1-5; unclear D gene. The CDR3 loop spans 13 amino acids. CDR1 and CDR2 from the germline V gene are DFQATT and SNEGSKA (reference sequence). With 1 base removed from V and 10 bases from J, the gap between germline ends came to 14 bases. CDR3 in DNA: TGCAGTGCTAGAGGGTGGGGAATGACACCCCAGCATTTT. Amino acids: CSARGWGMTPQHF.

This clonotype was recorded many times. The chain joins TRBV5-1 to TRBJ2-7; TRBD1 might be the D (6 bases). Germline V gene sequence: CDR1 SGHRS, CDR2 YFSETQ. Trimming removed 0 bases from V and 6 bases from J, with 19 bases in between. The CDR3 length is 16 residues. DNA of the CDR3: TGCGCCAGCAGCTTGGGAATGGGCAGGGGTGTCGCCGAGCAGTACTTC. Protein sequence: CASSLGMGRGVAEQYF. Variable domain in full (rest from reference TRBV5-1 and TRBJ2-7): KAGVTQTPRYLIKTRGQQVTLSCSPISGHRSVSWYQQTPGQGLQFLFEYFSETQRNKGNFPGRFSGRQFSNSRSEMNVSTLELGDSALYLCASSLGMGRGVAEQYFGPGTRLTVT.

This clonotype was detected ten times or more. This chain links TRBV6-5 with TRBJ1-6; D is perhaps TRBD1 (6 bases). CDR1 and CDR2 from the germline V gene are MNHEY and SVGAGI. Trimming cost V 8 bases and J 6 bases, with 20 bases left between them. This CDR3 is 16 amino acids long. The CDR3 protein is CASVLVRTALNSPLHF. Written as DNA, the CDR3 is TGTGCCAGCGTACTTGTAAGGACAGCCCTTAATTCACCCCTCCACTTT.

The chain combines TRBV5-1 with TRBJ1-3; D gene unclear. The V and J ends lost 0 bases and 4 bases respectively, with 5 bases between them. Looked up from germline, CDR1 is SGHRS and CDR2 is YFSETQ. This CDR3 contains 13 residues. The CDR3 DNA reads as TGCGCCAGCAGCTTGGCCTCGGGAAACACCATATATTTT. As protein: CASSLASGNTIYF.

CDR3 protein: CASSLWAGLAGAASSYEQYF. DNA for the CDR3: TGTGCCAGCAGCTTATGGGCGGGGCTAGCGGGAGCCGCCAGCTCCTACGAGCAGTACTTC. This chain uses TRBV7-2 with TRBJ2-7; 10 positions agree with TRBD2. The germline CDR1 and CDR2 sequences are SGHTA and FQGNSA. Unmatched junction bases numbered 16, after V lost 2 bases and J lost 0 bases. This CDR3 has 20 amino acids.

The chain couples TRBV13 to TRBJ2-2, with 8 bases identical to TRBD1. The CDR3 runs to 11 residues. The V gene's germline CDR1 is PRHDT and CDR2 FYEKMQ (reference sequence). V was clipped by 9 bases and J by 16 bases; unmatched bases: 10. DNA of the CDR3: TGTGCCAGTCGCTTCCAGGGGGCGACGTTTTTT. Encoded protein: CASRFQGATFF.

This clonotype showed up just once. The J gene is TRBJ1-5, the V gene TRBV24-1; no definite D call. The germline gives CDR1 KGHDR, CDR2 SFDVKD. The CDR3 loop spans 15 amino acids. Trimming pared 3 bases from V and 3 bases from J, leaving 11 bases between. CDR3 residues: CATSDPSGNNQPQHF. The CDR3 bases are TGTGCCACCAGTGATCCTAGCGGGAACAATCAGCCCCAGCATTTT.

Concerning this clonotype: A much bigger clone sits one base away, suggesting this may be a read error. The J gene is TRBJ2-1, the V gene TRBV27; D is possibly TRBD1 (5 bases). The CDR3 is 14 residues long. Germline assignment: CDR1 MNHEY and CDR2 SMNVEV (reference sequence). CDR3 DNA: TGTGCCAGCAGCTTCGTTTCTACGGACAATGAGCAGTCCTTC. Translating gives CASSFVSTDNEQSF.

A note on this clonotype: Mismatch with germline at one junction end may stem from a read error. The CDR3 protein is CASSFRQGKQPLHF. The CDR3 DNA reads as TGTGCCAGCAGTTTTCGACAGGGGAAACAGCCCCTGCATTTT. J is TRBJ1-5 and V is TRBV12-3 or TRBV12-4; the match to TRBD1 covers 8 bases. There are 14 residues in the CDR3.

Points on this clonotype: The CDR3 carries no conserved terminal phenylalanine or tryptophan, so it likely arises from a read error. The CDR3, as DNA: TGTGCCAGCAGTTGGGGGGGCAATGAGCAGTTCCTC. This translates into CASSWGGNEQFL. The chain is built from TRBV12-3 or TRBV12-4 and TRBJ2-1, with 7 bases lining up with TRBD2. V shed 4 bases and J 6 bases; nucleotides not matched to a gene: 0. This CDR3 has 12 amino acids.

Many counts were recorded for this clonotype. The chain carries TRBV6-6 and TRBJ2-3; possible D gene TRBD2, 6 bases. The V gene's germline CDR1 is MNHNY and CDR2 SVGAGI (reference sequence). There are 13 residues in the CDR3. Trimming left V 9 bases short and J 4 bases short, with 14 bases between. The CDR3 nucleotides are TGTGCCAGACGACGGGAGAGGGCAGATACGCAGTATTTT. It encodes CARRRERADTQYF.

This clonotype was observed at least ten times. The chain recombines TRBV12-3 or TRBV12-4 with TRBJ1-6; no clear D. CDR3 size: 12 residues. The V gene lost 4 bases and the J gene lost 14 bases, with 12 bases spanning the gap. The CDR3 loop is CASSYIPGTLHF. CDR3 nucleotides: TGTGCCAGCAGTTATATCCCCGGGACCCTCCACTTT.

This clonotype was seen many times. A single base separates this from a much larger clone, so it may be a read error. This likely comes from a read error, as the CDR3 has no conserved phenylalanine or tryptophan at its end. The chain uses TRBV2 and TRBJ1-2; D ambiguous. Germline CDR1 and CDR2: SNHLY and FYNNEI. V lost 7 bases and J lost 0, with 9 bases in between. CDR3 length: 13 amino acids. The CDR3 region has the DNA TGTGCCAGCAAGTCCAGCCCTAACTATGGCTACACCCTC. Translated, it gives CASKSSPNYGYTL.

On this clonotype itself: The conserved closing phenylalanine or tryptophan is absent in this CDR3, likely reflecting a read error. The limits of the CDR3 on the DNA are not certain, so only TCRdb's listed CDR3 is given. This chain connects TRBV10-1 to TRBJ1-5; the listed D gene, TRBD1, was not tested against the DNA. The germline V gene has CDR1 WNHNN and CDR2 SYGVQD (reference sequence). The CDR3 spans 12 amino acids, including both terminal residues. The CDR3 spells CASSVPQDYNRD.

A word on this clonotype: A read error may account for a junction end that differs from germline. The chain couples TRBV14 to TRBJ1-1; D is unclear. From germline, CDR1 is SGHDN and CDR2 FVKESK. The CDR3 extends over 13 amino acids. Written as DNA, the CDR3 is TGTGCCAGCAGCCCGGCCGGGTGGACTGAAGCTCTCTTT. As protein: CASSPAGWTEALF.

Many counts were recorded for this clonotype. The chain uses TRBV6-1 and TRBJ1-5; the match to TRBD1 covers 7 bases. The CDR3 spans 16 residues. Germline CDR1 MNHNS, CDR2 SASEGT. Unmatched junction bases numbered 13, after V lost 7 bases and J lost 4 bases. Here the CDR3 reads CASTHIGTDGNQPQHF. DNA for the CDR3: TGTGCCAGCACCCACATCGGGACAGACGGGAATCAGCCCCAGCATTTT.

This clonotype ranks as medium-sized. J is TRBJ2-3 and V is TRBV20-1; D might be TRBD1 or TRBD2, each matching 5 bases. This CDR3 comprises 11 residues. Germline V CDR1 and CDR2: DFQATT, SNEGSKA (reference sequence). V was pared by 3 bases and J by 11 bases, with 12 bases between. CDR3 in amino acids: CSASRDVKQYF. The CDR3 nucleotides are TGCAGTGCTAGTAGGGACGTCAAGCAGTATTTT.

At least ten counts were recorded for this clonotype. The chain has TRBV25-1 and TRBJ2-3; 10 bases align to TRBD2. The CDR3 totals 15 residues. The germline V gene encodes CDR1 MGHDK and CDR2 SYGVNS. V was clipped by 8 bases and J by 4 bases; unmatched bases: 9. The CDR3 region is CASGPSGRFSDTQYF. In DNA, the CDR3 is TGTGCCAGCGGGCCTAGCGGGAGATTTTCAGATACGCAGTATTTT.

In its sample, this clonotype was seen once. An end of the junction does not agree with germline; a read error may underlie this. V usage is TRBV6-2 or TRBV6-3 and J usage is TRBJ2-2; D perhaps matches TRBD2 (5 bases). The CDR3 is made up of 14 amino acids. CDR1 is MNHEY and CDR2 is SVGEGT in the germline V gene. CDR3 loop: CASMLVGMVGEPFF. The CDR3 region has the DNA TGTGCCAGCATGCTAGTGGGAATGGTCGGGGAGCCGTTTTTT.